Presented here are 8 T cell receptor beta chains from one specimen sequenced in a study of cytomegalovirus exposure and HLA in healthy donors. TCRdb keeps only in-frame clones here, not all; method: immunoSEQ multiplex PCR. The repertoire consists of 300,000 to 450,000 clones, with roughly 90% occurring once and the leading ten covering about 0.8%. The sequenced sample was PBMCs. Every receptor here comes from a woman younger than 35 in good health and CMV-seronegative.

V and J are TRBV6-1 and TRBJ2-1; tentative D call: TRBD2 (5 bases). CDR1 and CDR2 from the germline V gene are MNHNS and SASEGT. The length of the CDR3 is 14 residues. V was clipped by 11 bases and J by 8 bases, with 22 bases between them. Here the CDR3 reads CAAERDVLLDEQFF. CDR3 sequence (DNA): TGTGCCGCTGAGAGGGATGTATTGTTAGATGAGCAGTTCTTC.

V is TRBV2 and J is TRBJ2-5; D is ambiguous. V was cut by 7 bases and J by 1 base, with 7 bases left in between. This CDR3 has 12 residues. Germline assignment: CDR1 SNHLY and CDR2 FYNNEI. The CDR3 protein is CASNGPQETQYF. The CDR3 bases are TGTGCCAGCAATGGGCCCCAAGAGACCCAGTACTTC.

DNA for the CDR3: TGTGCCAGCAGATTAGCGGGGGGGCCCCAGACCCAGTACTTC. Translated: CASRLAGGPQTQYF. This sequence joins TRBV5-4 and TRBJ2-5; 11 nucleotides match TRBD2. The CDR3 extends over 14 amino acids. Germline CDR1 SGHNT, CDR2 YYREEE (reference sequence). V trimming: 5 bases; J trimming: 6 bases; junction bases outside the gene matches: 6.

CDR3: CASSPQSGRWNTEAFF. Here the CDR3 DNA reads TGTGCCAGCAGTCCCCAAAGCGGCAGGTGGAACACTGAAGCTTTCTTT. The V call is TRBV27, the J call TRBJ1-1, with no clear D. V was trimmed by 5 bases and J by 1 base, leaving 17 bases between them. Per germline, CDR1 MNHEY and CDR2 SMNVEV (reference sequence). The CDR3 is 16 amino acids.

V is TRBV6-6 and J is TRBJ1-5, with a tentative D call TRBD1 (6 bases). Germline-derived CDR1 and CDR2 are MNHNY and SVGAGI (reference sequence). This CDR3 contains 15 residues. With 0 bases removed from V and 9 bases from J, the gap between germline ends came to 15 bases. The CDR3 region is CASSYSVDSLGPQHF. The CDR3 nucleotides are TGTGCCAGCAGTTACTCGGTGGACAGCCTAGGGCCCCAGCATTTT.

The CDR3 DNA sequence: TGTGCCAGTAGTTCATCCCGGGACAGGGAAAATGAGCAGTTCTTC. Amino acids: CASSSSRDRENEQFF. The rearrangement uses TRBV19 and TRBJ2-1; the match to TRBD1 covers 9 bases. The length of the CDR3 is 15 residues. Germline CDR1 LNHDA, CDR2 SQIVND (reference sequence). Losses at the gene ends were 5 bases for V and 7 bases for J; bases not matched to a gene: 9.

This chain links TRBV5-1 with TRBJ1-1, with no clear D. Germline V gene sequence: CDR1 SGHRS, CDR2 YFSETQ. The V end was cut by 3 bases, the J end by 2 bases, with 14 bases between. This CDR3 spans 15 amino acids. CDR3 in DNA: TGCGCCAGCAGCTCAGCTGGTGAACTAAACACTGAAGCTTTCTTT. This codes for CASSSAGELNTEAFF.

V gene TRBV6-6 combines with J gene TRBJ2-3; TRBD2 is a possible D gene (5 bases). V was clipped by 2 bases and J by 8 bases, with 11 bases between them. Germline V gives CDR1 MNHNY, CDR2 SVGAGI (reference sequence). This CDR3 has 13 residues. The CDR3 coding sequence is TGTGCCAGCAGTTACGCCGGAGAGGGTACGCAGTATTTT. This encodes CASSYAGEGTQYF.